This T cell receptor beta chain is from a study of shared clonotypes between healthy human individuals. Study results and caveats: Sample collection involved blood only; tissue repertoires are likely different.

After removal of 1 base from V and 7 bases from J, the junction contained 10 bases not matched to a gene. This CDR3 is 16 amino acids long. Germline CDR1 is MGHRA and CDR2 is YSYEKL. Running of the assay took place at deep level. Some clones are missing from TCRdb's copy, which holds only in-frame ones; the method was immunoSEQ multiplex PCR. The table has about 2.4 million clones, roughly nine tenths seen once. With regard to this clone: As yet, its antigen is unknown.

Sequenced: naive CD4+ T cells sorted from blood. Subset described: CD45RA+ positively selected. This rearrangement joins TRBV4-1 to TRBJ1-2; 9 bases fit TRBD1. The receptor comes from a man aged 18 to 30 in good health. The CDR3 spells CASSQVVGDRAGGYTF. The CDR3 nucleotides read TGCGCCAGCAGCCAAGTAGTTGGGGACAGGGCCGGTGGCTACACCTTC.